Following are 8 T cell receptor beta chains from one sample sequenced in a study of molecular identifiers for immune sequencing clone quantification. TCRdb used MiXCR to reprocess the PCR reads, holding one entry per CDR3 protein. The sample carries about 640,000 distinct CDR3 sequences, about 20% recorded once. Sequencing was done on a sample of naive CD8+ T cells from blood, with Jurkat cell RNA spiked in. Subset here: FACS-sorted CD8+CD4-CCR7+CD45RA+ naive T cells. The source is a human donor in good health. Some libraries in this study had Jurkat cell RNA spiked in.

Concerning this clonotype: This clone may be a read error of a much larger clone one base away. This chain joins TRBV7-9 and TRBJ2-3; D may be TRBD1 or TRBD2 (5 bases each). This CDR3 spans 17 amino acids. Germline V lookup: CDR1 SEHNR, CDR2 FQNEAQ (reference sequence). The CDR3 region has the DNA TGTGCCAGCAGCACTACCGGGACCGCCTTCCCAACAGATACGCGGTATTTT. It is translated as CASSTTGTAFPTDTRYF.

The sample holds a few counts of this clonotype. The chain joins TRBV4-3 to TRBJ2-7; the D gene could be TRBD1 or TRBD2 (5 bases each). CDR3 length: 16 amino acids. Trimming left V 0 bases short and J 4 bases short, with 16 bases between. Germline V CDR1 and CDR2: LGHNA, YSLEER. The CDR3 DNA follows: TGCGCCAGCAGCCAAGATCTCTGGGGACCAAAATACGAGCAGTACTTC. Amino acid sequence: CASSQDLWGPKYEQYF.

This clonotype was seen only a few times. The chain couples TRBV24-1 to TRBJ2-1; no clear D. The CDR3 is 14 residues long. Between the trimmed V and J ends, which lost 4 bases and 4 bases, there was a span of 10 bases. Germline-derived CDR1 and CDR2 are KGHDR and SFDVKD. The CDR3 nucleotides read TGTGCCACCAGTGAGAGGTCCGGGTACAATGAGCAGTTCTTC. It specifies CATSERSGYNEQFF.

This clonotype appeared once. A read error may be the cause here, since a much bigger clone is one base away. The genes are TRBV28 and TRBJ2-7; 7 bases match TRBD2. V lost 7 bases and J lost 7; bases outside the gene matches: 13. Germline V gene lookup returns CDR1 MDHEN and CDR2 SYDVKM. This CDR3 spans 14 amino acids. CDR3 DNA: TGTGCCAGCAAGTACGGGGGGATCCTTAGGGAGCAGTACTTC. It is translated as CASKYGGILREQYF.

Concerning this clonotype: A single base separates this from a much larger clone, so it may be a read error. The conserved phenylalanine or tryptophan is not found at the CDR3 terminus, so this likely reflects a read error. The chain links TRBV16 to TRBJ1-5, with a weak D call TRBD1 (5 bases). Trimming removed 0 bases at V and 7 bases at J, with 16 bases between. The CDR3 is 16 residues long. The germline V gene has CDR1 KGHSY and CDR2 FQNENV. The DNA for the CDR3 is TGTGCCAGCAGCCAATCGGCGGGGCAGGTCAAACAGCCCCAGCATTCT. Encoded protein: CASSQSAGQVKQPQHS.

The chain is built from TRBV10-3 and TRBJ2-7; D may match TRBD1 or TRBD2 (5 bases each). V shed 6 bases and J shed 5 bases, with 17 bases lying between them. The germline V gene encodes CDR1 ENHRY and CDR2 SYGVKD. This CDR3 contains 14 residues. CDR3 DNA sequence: TGTGCCATCAGCTGGGACCCCGATTCGCACGAGCAGTACTTC. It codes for CAISWDPDSHEQYF.

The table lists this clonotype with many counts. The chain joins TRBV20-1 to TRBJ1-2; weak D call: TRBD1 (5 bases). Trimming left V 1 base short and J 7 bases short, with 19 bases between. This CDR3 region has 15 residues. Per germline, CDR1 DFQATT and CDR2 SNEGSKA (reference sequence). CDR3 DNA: TGCAGTGCTAGAGTTACAGGCAGTCCCGGACCTGGCTACACCTTC. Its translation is CSARVTGSPGPGYTF.

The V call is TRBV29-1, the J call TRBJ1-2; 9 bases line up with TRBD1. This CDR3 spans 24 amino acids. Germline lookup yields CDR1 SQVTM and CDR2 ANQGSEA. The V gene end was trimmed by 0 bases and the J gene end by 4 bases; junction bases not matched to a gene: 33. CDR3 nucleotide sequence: TGCAGCGTTGAAGACTTACCGCTCATATACACGCCAGATAAACAGGGGGCCCTTTTCTATGGCTACACCTTC. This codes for CSVEDLPLIYTPDKQGALFYGYTF.